This TCR beta chain emerged from a study of T cell repertoires in cytomegalovirus infection. The overall study: Public TCR beta signatures provided an indication of both CMV infection and a matching HLA type. Study-wide results and caveats: Totalled public TCR beta family frequency picked out people who carried CMV plus the relevant HLA. HLA-C-restricted CMV clonotypes gave the most frequent clonotype in two of eight donors.

This CDR3 spans 16 amino acids. V shed 2 bases, J shed 6 bases, and the junction held 4 bases outside the gene matches. CDR1 MNHNY and CDR2 SVGAGI come from the germline V gene (reference sequence). This clonotype was seen a few times. Its target is unknown. TCRdb reanalysed the reads using MiXCR and keeps one entry per CDR3 protein. The sample has fewer than 1,000,000 distinct CDR3 sequences, approximately 30% seen once. Sample: cultured CD8+ T cells from PBMCs, taken from culture after CMV antigen stimulation. This sequence was found in a human donor in good health (CMV status not recorded). Some clones in this sample may be carry-over from other donors' samples. The chain joins TRBV6-6 to TRBJ2-3; 14 nucleotides line up with TRBD2. The chain's CDR3 is CASSYRLAGGSDTQYF. CDR3 DNA sequence: TGTGCCAGCAGTTACAGACTAGCGGGGGGGTCGGATACGCAGTATTTT.